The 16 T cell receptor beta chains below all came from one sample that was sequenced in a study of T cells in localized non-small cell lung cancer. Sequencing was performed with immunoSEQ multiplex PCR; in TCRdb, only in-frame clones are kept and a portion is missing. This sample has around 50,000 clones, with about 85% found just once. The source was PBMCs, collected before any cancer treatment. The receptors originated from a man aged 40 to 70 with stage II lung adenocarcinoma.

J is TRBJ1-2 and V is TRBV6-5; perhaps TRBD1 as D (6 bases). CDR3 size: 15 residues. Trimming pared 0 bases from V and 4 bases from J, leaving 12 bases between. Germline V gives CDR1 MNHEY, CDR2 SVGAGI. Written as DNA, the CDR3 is TGTGCCAGCAGTTACTCGAGAGGGGGGGGCTATGGCTACACCTTC. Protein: CASSYSRGGGYGYTF.

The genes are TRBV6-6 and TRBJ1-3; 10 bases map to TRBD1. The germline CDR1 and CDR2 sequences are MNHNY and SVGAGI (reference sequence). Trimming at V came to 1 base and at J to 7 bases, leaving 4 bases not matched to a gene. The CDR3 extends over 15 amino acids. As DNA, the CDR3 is TGTGCCAGCAGTTACTGGCCGGGACAGGGGAACACCATATATTTT. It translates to CASSYWPGQGNTIYF.

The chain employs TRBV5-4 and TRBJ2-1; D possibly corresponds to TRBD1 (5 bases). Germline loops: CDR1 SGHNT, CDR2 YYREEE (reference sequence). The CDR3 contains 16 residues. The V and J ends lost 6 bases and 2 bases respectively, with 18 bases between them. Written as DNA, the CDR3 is TGTGCCAGCACCTCTGACAGAGGCCGCCCCTACAATGAGCAGTTCTTC. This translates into CASTSDRGRPYNEQFF.

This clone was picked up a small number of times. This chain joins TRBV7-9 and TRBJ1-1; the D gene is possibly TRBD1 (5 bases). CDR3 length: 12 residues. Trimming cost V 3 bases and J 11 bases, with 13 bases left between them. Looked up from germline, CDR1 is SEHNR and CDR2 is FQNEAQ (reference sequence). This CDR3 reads CASSLEGESAFF. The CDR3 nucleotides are TGTGCCAGCAGCTTGGAAGGGGAGTCGGCTTTCTTT. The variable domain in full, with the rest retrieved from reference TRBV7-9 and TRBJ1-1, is DTGVSQNPRHKITKRGQNVTFRCDPISEHNRLYWYRQTLGQGPEFLTYFQNEAQLEKSRLLSDRFSAERPKGSFSTLEIQRTEQGDSAMYLCASSLEGESAFFGQGTRLTVV.

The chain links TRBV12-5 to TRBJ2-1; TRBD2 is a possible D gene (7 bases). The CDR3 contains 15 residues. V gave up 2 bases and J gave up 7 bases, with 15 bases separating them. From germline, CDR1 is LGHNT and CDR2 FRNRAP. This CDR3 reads CASGLPRGGGNEQFF. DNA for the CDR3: TGTGCTAGTGGTTTGCCCCGAGGGGGGGGAAATGAGCAGTTCTTC.

The CDR3 DNA sequence: TGTGCCAGCAGTGAGAGGGGGCGGAGGTACTCTGGAAACACCATATATTTT. It is translated as CASSERGRRYSGNTIYF. The rearrangement uses TRBV6-1 and TRBJ1-3, with 7 bases lining up with TRBD1. J lost 0 bases, V lost 3 bases, and 8 bases had no gene match. Per germline, CDR1 MNHNS and CDR2 SASEGT. The CDR3 has 17 residues.

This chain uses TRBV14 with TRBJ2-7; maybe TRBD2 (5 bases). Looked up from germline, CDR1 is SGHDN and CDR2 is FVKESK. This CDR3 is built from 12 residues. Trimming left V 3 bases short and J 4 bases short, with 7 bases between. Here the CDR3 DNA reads TGTGCCAGCAGCCAGAGGGAGTACGAGCAGTACGTC. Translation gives CASSQREYEQYV.

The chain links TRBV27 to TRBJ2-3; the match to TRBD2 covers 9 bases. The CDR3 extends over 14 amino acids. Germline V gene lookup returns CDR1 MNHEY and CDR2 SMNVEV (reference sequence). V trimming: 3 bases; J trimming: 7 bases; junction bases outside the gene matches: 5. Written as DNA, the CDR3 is TGTGCCAGCAGTTTCGGACTAGCGAGGAATACGCAGTATTTT. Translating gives CASSFGLARNTQYF.

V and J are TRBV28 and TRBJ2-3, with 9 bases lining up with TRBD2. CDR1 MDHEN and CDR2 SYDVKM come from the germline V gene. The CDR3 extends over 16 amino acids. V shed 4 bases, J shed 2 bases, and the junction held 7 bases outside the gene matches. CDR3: CASSYALAGTTDTQYF. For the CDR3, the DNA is TGTGCCAGCAGTTATGCGCTAGCGGGGACCACAGATACGCAGTATTTT.

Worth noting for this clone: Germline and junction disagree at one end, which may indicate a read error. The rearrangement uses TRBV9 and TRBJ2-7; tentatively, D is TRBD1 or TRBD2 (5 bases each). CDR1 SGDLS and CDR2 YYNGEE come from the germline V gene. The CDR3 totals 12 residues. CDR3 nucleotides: TGTGCCAGCAGCGCCCGGGACCTGTTGTTAACTTTC. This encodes CASSARDLLLTF.

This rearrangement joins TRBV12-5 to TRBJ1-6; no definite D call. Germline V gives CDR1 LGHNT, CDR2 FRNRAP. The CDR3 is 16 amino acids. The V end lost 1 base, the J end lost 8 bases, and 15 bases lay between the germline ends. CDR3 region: CASGLGRTPAYSPLHF. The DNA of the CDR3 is TGTGCTAGTGGTTTGGGGCGGACCCCTGCTTATTCACCCCTCCACTTT.

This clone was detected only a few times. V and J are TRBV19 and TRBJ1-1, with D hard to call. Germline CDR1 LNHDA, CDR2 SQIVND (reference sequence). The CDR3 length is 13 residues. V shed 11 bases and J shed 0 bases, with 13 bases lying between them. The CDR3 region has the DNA TGTGCCTGTTCAGTGACTATGAACACTGAAGCTTTCTTT. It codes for CACSVTMNTEAFF. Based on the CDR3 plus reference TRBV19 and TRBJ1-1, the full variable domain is DGGITQSPKYLFRKEGQNVTLSCEQNLNHDAMYWYRQDPGQGLRLIYYSQIVNDFQKGDIAEGYSVSREKKESFPLTVTSAQKNPTAFYLCACSVTMNTEAFFGQGTRLTVV.

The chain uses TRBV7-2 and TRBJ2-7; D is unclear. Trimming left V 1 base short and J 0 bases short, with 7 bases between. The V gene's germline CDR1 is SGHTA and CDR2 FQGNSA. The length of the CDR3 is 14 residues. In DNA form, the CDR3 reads TGTGCCAGCAGCTTAGACGGTAGCTCCTACGAGCAGTACGTC. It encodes CASSLDGSSYEQYV.

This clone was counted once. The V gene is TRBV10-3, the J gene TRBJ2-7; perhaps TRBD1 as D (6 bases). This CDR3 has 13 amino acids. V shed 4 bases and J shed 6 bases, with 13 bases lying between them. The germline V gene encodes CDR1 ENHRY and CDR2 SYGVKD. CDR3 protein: CAISADRLSEQYV. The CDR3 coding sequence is TGTGCCATCAGTGCCGACAGGTTAAGCGAGCAGTACGTC.

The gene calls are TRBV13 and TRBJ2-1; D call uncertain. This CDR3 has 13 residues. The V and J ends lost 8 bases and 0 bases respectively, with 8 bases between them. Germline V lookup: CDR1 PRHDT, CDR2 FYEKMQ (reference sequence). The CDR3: CASESRSYNEQFF. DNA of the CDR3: TGTGCCAGCGAGTCCCGCTCCTACAATGAGCAGTTCTTC.

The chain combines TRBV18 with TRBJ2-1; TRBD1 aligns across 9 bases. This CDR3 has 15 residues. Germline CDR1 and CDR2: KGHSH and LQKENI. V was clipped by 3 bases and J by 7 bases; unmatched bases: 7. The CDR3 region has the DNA TGTGCCAGCTCACCGAGACAGGGGGACTCGAATGAGCAGTTCTTC. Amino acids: CASSPRQGDSNEQFF.